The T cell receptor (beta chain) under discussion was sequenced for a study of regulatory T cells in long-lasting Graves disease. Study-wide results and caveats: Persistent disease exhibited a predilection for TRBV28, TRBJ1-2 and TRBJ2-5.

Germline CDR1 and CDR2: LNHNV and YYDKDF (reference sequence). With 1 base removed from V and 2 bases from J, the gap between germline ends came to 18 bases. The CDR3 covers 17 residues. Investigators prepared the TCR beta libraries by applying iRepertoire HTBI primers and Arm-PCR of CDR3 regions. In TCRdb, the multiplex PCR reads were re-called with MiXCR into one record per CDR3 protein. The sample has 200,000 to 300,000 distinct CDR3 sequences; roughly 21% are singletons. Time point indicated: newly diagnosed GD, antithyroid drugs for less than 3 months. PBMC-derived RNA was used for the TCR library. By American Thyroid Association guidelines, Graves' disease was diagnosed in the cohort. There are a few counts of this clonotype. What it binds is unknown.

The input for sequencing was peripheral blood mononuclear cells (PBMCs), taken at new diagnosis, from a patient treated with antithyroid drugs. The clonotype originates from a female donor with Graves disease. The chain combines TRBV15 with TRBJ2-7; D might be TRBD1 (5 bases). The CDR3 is CATSRVQGIGSPYEQYF. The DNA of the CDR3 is TGTGCCACCAGCAGAGTCCAGGGAATCGGAAGCCCCTACGAGCAGTACTTC. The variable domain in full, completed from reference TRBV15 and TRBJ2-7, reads DAMVIQNPRYQVTQFGKPVTLSCSQTLNHNVMYWYQQKSSQAPKLLFHYYDKDFNNEADTPDNFQSRRPNTSFCFLDIRSPGLGDTAMYLCATSRVQGIGSPYEQYFGPGTRLTVT.